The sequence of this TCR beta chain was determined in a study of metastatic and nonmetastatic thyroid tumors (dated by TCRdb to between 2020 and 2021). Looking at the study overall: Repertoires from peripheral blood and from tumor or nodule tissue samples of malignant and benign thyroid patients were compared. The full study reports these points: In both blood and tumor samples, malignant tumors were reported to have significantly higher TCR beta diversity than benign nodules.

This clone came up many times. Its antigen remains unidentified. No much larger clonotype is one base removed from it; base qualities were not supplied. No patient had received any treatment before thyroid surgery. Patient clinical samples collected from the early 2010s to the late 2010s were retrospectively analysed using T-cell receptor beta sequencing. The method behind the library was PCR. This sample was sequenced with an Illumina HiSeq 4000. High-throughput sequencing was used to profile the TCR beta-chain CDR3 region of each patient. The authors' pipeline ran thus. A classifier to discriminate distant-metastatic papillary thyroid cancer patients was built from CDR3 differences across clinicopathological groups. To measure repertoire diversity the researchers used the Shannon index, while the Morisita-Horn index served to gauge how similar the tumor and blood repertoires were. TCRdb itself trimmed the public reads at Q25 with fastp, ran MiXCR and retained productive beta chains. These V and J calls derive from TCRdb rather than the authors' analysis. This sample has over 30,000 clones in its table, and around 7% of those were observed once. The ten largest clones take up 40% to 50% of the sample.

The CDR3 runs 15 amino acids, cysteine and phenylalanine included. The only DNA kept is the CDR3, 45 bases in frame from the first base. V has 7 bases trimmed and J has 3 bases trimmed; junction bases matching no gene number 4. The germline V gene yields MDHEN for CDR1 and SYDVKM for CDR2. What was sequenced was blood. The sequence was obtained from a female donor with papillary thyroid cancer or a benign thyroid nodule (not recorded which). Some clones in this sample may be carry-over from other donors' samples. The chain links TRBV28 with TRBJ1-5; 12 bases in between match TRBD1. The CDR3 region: CASKGQGADNQPQHF. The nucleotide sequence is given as TGTGCCAGCAAGGGACAGGGGGCTGACAATCAGCCCCAGCATTTT.